This T cell receptor (beta chain) emerged from a study of PD-L1 blockade in urothelial cancer. Study-wide context: Patients' prior chemotherapy regimens numbered 0 to 3. Points from the study as a whole: Lower pretreatment blood TCR clonality, under the median, predicted better survival, researchers reported.

About this clone itself: Its antigen is currently unknown.

The CDR3 has 14 amino acids. CDR1 and CDR2 from the germline V gene are MRHNA and SNTAGT. Trimming shortened V by 5 bases and J by 7 bases, and 15 bases separated the two germline ends. Every PCR got spiked synthetic TCR analog templates. Some clones are missing from TCRdb's copy, which holds only in-frame ones; the method was immunoSEQ multiplex PCR. The data show about 76,000 clones, with 75% to 90% seen just once and 4.5% to 5% held by the top ten. The time point: pretreatment peripheral blood. The specimen comprised PBMCs, sampled around atezolizumab (anti-PD-L1) treatment. The chain joins TRBV6-4 to TRBJ2-1; TRBD2 might be the D (7 bases). The clonotype originates from a man between 65 and 85 years old with urothelial cancer. The DNA of the CDR3 is TGTGCCAGCAGTTTCACACAGGGAGGGAATGAGCAGTTCTTC. It encodes CASSFTQGGNEQFF.